These 16 T cell receptor beta chains originate from one sample sequenced in a study of OX40 agonist ivuxolimab in advanced cancers. Measured with immunoSEQ multiplex PCR; TCRdb has only the in-frame clones, and not every one. The data contain 50,000 or so clones, about 81% of them singletons. This specimen consisted of CD4+ or CD8+ T cells sorted from blood, obtained in a trial of the OX40 agonist ivuxolimab. Receptors originate from an adult with an advanced solid tumor such as melanoma, head and neck, liver or kidney cancer.

V and J are TRBV2 and TRBJ1-1, with D unresolved. Germline CDR1 reads SNHLY; CDR2 reads FYNNEI. The CDR3 has 13 amino acids. Trimming took off 7 bases at V and 1 base at J, with 10 bases between the two ends. CDR3 sequence (DNA): TGTGCCAGCATTAGGACGGGGAACACTGAAGCTTTCTTT. Its protein product is CASIRTGNTEAFF.

The chain uses TRBV19 and TRBJ1-6, with 7 bases lining up with TRBD1. Germline V lookup: CDR1 LNHDA, CDR2 SQIVND (reference sequence). V dropped 5 bases and J dropped 4; count of bases not matched to a gene: 8. The CDR3 contains 16 residues. This CDR3 reads CASSPNQGQYNSPLHF. CDR3 nucleotides: TGTGCCAGTAGTCCGAACCAGGGACAGTATAATTCACCCCTCCACTTT.

This clone came up once. This chain connects TRBV4-1 to TRBJ2-7; TRBD1 matches 7 bases. The J segment lost 4 bases and the V segment lost 1 base, leaving 16 bases of the junction unmatched. Germline V lookup: CDR1 MGHRA, CDR2 YSYEKL. This CDR3 has 18 residues. The CDR3, as DNA: TGCGCCAGCAGCCAAGTATTGACAGGGCCGCATAAACGGTACGAGCAGTACTTC. This encodes CASSQVLTGPHKRYEQYF.

This clone was counted a single time. This chain links TRBV29-1 with TRBJ1-4; D is possibly TRBD1 (5 bases). The CDR3 is 10 amino acids. Per the germline V gene, CDR1 is SQVTM and CDR2 is ANQGSEA. Trimming shortened V by 4 bases and J by 10 bases, and 7 bases separated the two germline ends. In nucleotides, the CDR3 is TGCAGCGTTGGGGACGTAAAACTGTTTTTT. This gives the protein CSVGDVKLFF.

The chain recombines TRBV19 with TRBJ1-2; the match to TRBD1 covers 10 bases. CDR1 and CDR2 (germline): LNHDA, SQIVND (reference sequence). The CDR3 sequence is 15 residues long. Losses at the gene ends were 6 bases for V and 4 bases for J; bases not matched to a gene: 8. This CDR3 reads CASRPGQGLSYGYTF. DNA for the CDR3: TGTGCCAGTAGACCGGGACAGGGGTTGAGCTATGGCTACACCTTC.

The CDR3 DNA follows: TGTGCCAGCAGACAGACGGTCAATGAGCAGTTCTTC. This translates into CASRQTVNEQFF. The rearrangement joins TRBV6-5 to TRBJ2-1; unclear D gene. This CDR3 region has 12 residues. V was clipped by 6 bases and J by 6 bases, with 9 bases between them. Germline V gene lookup returns CDR1 MNHEY and CDR2 SVGAGI.

Details on this clone: The junction departs from the called germline gene at one end, perhaps through a read error. This sequence joins TRBV5-4 and TRBJ2-7; D is ambiguous. Germline V gene lookup returns CDR1 SGHNT and CDR2 YYREEE (reference sequence). The CDR3 loop spans 15 amino acids. The CDR3 coding sequence is TGTGCCAGCAGCCCTCCAAGCCCCCTCTCCCACGAGCAGTACTTC. Its translation is CASSPPSPLSHEQYF.

The chain couples TRBV5-4 to TRBJ2-7; 8 positions agree with TRBD1. V shed 1 base and J 5 bases; nucleotides not matched to a gene: 8. The germline V gene encodes CDR1 SGHNT and CDR2 YYREEE (reference sequence). The CDR3 has 15 amino acids. CDR3 sequence reads: CASSLWDRPFDEQYF. CDR3 DNA sequence: TGTGCCAGCAGCTTGTGGGACAGGCCCTTCGACGAGCAGTACTTC.

This chain links TRBV10-1 with TRBJ2-5; D unclear. Germline CDR1 WNHNN, CDR2 SYGVQD (reference sequence). V lost 2 bases, J lost 1 base, and 20 bases lay in between. The CDR3 has 18 amino acids. CDR3 DNA sequence: TGCGCCAGCAGTGAGCTTGAGCTAGGGCCAAAATTCCAAGAGACCCAGTACTTC. Translation: CASSELELGPKFQETQYF.

The chain joins TRBV21-1 to TRBJ2-7. TRBV21-1 is described as a pseudogene. The CDR3 totals 14 residues. The CDR3, as DNA: TGTGCCAGCGATAGGGCTTTGCTATGCTACGAGCAGTACTTC. This sequence encodes CASDRALLCYEQYF.

The chain combines TRBV18 with TRBJ1-2; 10 nucleotides match TRBD1. J gave up 3 bases and V 2 bases, and 6 bases lay outside the gene matches. The CDR3 contains 16 residues. Germline values: CDR1 KGHSH, CDR2 LQKENI. The CDR3 DNA sequence: TGTGCCAGCTCACCAATCGGACAGGGGGACGACTATGGCTACACCTTC. Its protein product is CASSPIGQGDDYGYTF.

The chain carries TRBV6-6 and TRBJ2-2; 8 bases line up with TRBD1. Germline CDR1 is MNHNY and CDR2 is SVGAGI (reference sequence). There are 13 residues in the CDR3. The ends lost 6 bases at V and 5 bases at J; junction bases unmatched: 2. In nucleotides, the CDR3 is TGTGCCAGCAGCAGGGGGCTTACCGGGGAGCTGTTTTTT. As protein: CASSRGLTGELFF.

This chain joins TRBV6-5 and TRBJ2-7; 8 bases are shared with TRBD2. This CDR3 contains 14 residues. V lost 6 bases and J lost 0; bases outside the gene matches: 4. CDR1 is MNHEY and CDR2 is SVGAGI in the germline V gene. CDR3 bases: TGTGCCAGCAGCCCGGGGGGGACCTCCTACGAGCAGTACTTC. As protein: CASSPGGTSYEQYF.

V usage is TRBV7-2 and J usage is TRBJ2-3, with 7 nucleotides matching TRBD2. The CDR3 sequence is 16 residues long. With V trimmed by 5 bases and J by 1 base, 9 bases remained unmatched. Germline CDR1 and CDR2: SGHTA and FQGNSA. CDR3 DNA sequence: TGTGCCAGCAGCCCCCGGGTAGCGGGCCGCACAGATACGCAGTATTTT. Protein sequence: CASSPRVAGRTDTQYF.

This chain connects TRBV6-6 to TRBJ2-1; 9 bases are shared with TRBD1. J was trimmed by 3 bases and V by 6 bases; bases with no gene match: 6. Germline values: CDR1 MNHNY, CDR2 SVGAGI (reference sequence). The CDR3 extends over 15 amino acids. The chain's CDR3 is CASRRTGEGYNEQFF. CDR3 bases: TGTGCCAGCAGAAGGACAGGGGAAGGCTACAATGAGCAGTTCTTC.

This clone showed up just once. The chain carries TRBV9 and TRBJ2-5; 9 positions agree with TRBD1. This CDR3 comprises 17 residues. The V segment lost 3 bases and the J segment 0 bases; nucleotides outside the gene matches: 9. Germline CDR1 and CDR2: SGDLS and YYNGEE. This chain's CDR3 is CASSESGTGFYQETQYF. CDR3 in DNA: TGTGCCAGCAGCGAGAGCGGGACAGGGTTCTACCAAGAGACCCAGTACTTC.